This T cell receptor (beta chain) was sequenced for a study of blood T cell repertoires in COVID-19. The CDR3 sequence is 15 residues long. Looked up from germline, CDR1 is SGHTA and CDR2 is FQGNSA. Trimming shortened V by 1 base and J by 4 bases, and 14 bases separated the two germline ends. The table came from immunoSEQ multiplex PCR; TCRdb's copy has only in-frame clones and leaves some out. The sample consists of 220,000 or so clones, 70% to 90% of them appearing once. The sample consisted of peripheral blood. The chain uses TRBV7-2 and TRBJ2-7; a possible D gene is TRBD2 (6 bases). This TCR was sampled from a woman aged 45-60 years with COVID-19, enrolled during active disease. The CDR3 loop reads CASSLERAGPYEQYF. As DNA, the CDR3 is TGTGCCAGCAGCTTAGAGCGAGCGGGCCCATACGAGCAGTACTTC.